The next 31 T cell receptor beta chains were all read from a single sample in a study of human T cells and chemical hapten exposure. Indicated time point: patch test 3, about 24 weeks after DPC sensitization. The treatment: therapeutic diphenylcyclopropenone sensitization with weekly scalp DPC. Unfractionated whole blood served as the source for total RNA extraction. Using its own MiXCR run on the RACE reads, TCRdb lists one record per CDR3 protein. There are roughly 40,000 distinct CDR3 sequences in the sample; roughly an eighth occur only once, and about 2.3% lies in the top ten. Sequencing was performed on whole blood, taken in connection with sensitization to the hapten diphenylcyclopropenone (DPC). Receptors were obtained from a woman aged 35 to 49 with alopecia areata. Some clones in this sample may be carry-over from other donors' samples.

This clonotype was seen many times. The genes are TRBV19 and TRBJ1-2; D not resolved. The ends were cut back, 7 bases at V and 4 bases at J, with 10 bases in the middle. The germline V gene encodes CDR1 LNHDA and CDR2 SQIVND (reference sequence). The CDR3 consists of 12 residues. CDR3 sequence reads: CASTTRSYGYTF. In DNA, the CDR3 is TGTGCCAGTACCACCCGGTCCTATGGCTACACCTTC. Combining the CDR3 with reference TRBV19 and TRBJ1-2 gives the whole variable domain DGGITQSPKYLFRKEGQNVTLSCEQNLNHDAMYWYRQDPGQGLRLIYYSQIVNDFQKGDIAEGYSVSREKKESFPLTVTSAQKNPTAFYLCASTTRSYGYTFGSGTRLTVV.

Only a few counts were recorded for this clonotype. J is TRBJ2-7 and V is TRBV5-1; a weak D match, TRBD2 (6 bases). The germline V gene has CDR1 SGHRS and CDR2 YFSETQ. V was clipped by 0 bases and J by 6 bases, with 10 bases between them. This CDR3 has 13 amino acids. The CDR3 protein is CASSLVQEGEQYF. Here the CDR3 DNA reads TGCGCCAGCAGCTTGGTGCAGGAGGGCGAGCAGTACTTC.

This clonotype was detected many times. The chain combines TRBV20-1 with TRBJ2-6; no clear D. Germline V CDR1 and CDR2: DFQATT, SNEGSKA (reference sequence). The CDR3 contains 13 residues. The V end lost 8 bases, the J end lost 4 bases, and 12 bases lay between the germline ends. CDR3 sequence reads: CSPTIGGANVLTF. For the CDR3, the DNA is TGCAGTCCGACCATCGGGGGGGCCAACGTCCTGACTTTC.

The rearrangement uses TRBV10-3 and TRBJ2-5; 7 positions match TRBD1. The CDR3 sequence is 14 residues long. With 6 bases clipped from V and 5 bases from J, the junction kept 9 bases outside the gene matches. Germline CDR1 is ENHRY and CDR2 is SYGVKD. In nucleotides, the CDR3 is TGTGCCATCAGGGCAGGGGGTCCTCGGGAGACCCAGTACTTC. It is translated as CAIRAGGPRETQYF.

This rearrangement joins TRBV20-1 to TRBJ1-5; D uncertain. Germline V gene data show CDR1 as DFQATT and CDR2 as SNEGSKA (reference sequence). The CDR3 contains 15 residues. V was pared by 0 bases and J by 5 bases, with 14 bases between. The CDR3 is CSAREYEVEHQPQHF. CDR3 sequence (DNA): TGCAGTGCTAGAGAGTACGAGGTGGAGCATCAGCCCCAGCATTTT.

CDR3 bases: TGCGCCAGCAGCCTCAGACCTCCAGACTCTGGAAACACCATATATTTT. It codes for CASSLRPPDSGNTIYF. J is TRBJ1-3 and V is TRBV4-1, with D uncertain. CDR1 is MGHRA, CDR2 YSYEKL, per germline. The germline V and J ends were trimmed by 4 bases and 0 bases, with 13 bases remaining between them. CDR3 length: 16 amino acids.

This clonotype came up a few times. J is TRBJ1-2 and V is TRBV28; 8 bases map to TRBD1. In germline, CDR1 is MDHEN, CDR2 SYDVKM. The CDR3 loop spans 16 amino acids. The ends lost 5 bases at V and 0 bases at J; junction bases unmatched: 8. This CDR3 reads CASSTQPGQANYGYTF. CDR3 bases: TGTGCCAGCAGTACTCAGCCGGGACAGGCTAACTATGGCTACACCTTC.

In this sample, this clonotype turned up many times. This sequence joins TRBV7-2 and TRBJ2-3; TRBD2 agrees at 9 bases. This CDR3 contains 15 residues. Germline V gene lookup returns CDR1 SGHTA and CDR2 FQGNSA. J lost 2 bases, V lost 5 bases, and 5 bases had no gene match. DNA of the CDR3: TGTGCCAGCAGCCAGACTAGCGGCCTCACAGATACGCAGTATTTT. Amino acid sequence: CASSQTSGLTDTQYF. Filled out from reference TRBV7-2 and TRBJ2-3, the complete variable domain reads GAGVSQSPSNKVTEKGKDVELRCDPISGHTALYWYRQSLGQGLEFLIYFQGNSAPDKSGLPSDRFSAERTGGSVSTLTIQRTQQEDSAVYLCASSQTSGLTDTQYFGPGTRLTVL.

This clonotype was counted only a few times. This chain connects TRBV10-3 to TRBJ1-6, with unresolved D. The CDR3 has 13 residues. Per the germline V gene, CDR1 is ENHRY and CDR2 is SYGVKD. V was clipped by 2 bases and J by 7 bases, with 6 bases between them. The CDR3 DNA is TGTGCCATCAGTGAGATGGGGAATTCACCCCTCCACTTT. This translates into CAISEMGNSPLHF.

This clonotype was detected a few times. The chain uses TRBV3-1 and TRBJ2-7, with D hard to call. In germline, CDR1 is LGHDT, CDR2 YNNKEL (reference sequence). The CDR3 has 14 residues. V gave up 2 bases and J gave up 3 bases, with 11 bases separating them. The CDR3 DNA is TGTGCCAGCAGCCAATCGGACCGCGACTACGAGCAGTACTTC. This sequence encodes CASSQSDRDYEQYF.

This clonotype was detected only a few times. The chain is built from TRBV12-5 and TRBJ2-2; D is possibly TRBD2 (7 bases). With 5 bases removed from V and 4 bases from J, the gap between germline ends came to 14 bases. The germline V gene has CDR1 LGHNT and CDR2 FRNRAP. The CDR3 runs to 15 residues. CDR3 nucleotides: TGTGCTAGTGGTACCTTCGGGGGGCCCACCGGGGAGCTGTTTTTT. Amino acid sequence: CASGTFGGPTGELFF. Full variable domain (outside the CDR3, taken from reference TRBV12-5 and TRBJ2-2): DARVTQTPRHKVTEMGQEVTMRCQPILGHNTVFWYRQTMMQGLELLAYFRNRAPLDDSGMPKDRFSAEMPDATLATLKIQPSEPRDSAVYFCASGTFGGPTGELFFGEGSRLTVL.

This clonotype was counted ten times or more. This chain joins TRBV28 and TRBJ1-5, with 8 bases lining up with TRBD1. CDR3 size: 14 residues. Trimming took 6 bases from V and 5 from J; bases not matched to a gene: 6. In germline, CDR1 is MDHEN, CDR2 SYDVKM. In nucleotides, the CDR3 is TGTGCCAGCAGCCTTGGACAGGGTTATCAGCCCCAGCATTTT. The encoded protein is CASSLGQGYQPQHF.

This chain uses TRBV29-1 with TRBJ2-3, with D hard to call. The CDR3 spans 11 residues. CDR1 is SQVTM and CDR2 is ANQGSEA in the germline V gene. Trimming took off 6 bases at V and 2 bases at J, with 6 bases between the two ends. CDR3 sequence: CSVPNTDTQYF. The CDR3 DNA follows: TGCAGCGTGCCTAACACAGATACGCAGTATTTT.

In regard to this clonotype: A much bigger clone sits one base away, suggesting this may be a read error. The CDR3: CASSQDLEAVNEQFF. The DNA of the CDR3 is TGTGCCAGCAGCCAAGATCTGGAAGCGGTCAATGAGCAGTTCTTC. This chain connects TRBV3-1 to TRBJ2-1; D is possibly TRBD2 (5 bases). The CDR3 runs 15 residues. V was trimmed by 0 bases and J by 6 bases, leaving 12 bases between them. Germline V gene lookup returns CDR1 LGHDT and CDR2 YNNKEL (reference sequence).

There are many counts of this clonotype. The rearrangement links TRBV28 to TRBJ2-7, with 10 positions matching TRBD1. Germline lookup yields CDR1 MDHEN and CDR2 SYDVKM. This CDR3 is built from 14 residues. After removal of 5 bases from V and 7 bases from J, the junction contained 8 bases not matched to a gene. CDR3 residues: CASSRRDRGGEQYF. The CDR3 DNA sequence: TGTGCCAGCAGTCGCCGGGACAGGGGAGGTGAGCAGTACTTC.

This clonotype was picked up a small number of times. The rearrangement joins TRBV28 to TRBJ1-1; D might be TRBD1 (6 bases). The CDR3 runs 11 residues. Germline CDR1 MDHEN, CDR2 SYDVKM. Trimming took 6 bases from V and 8 from J, leaving 10 bases between them. The CDR3 sequence is CASSTDREAFF. CDR3 DNA: TGTGCCAGCAGCACCGACAGGGAAGCTTTCTTT.

The sample holds a few counts of this clonotype. The chain uses TRBV29-1 and TRBJ2-1; no clear D gene. The CDR3 has 12 residues. V shed 6 bases and J shed 10 bases, with 16 bases lying between them. CDR1 is SQVTM, CDR2 ANQGSEA, per germline. CDR3 loop: CSVHTKLGEQFF. The CDR3 bases are TGCAGCGTACATACTAAGTTGGGGGAGCAGTTCTTC.

This clonotype was seen only a few times. The chain joins TRBV5-1 to TRBJ2-5, with D possibly TRBD1 on 6 matching bases. Deletions cut 1 base from V and 1 base from J, with 23 bases between. The length of the CDR3 is 19 residues. Looked up from germline, CDR1 is SGHRS and CDR2 is YFSETQ. CDR3 residues: CASSLPRDKKELGQETQYF. CDR3 bases: TGCGCCAGCAGCTTGCCCCGGGACAAGAAAGAGCTGGGCCAAGAGACCCAGTACTTC.

This clonotype was detected a few times. This sequence joins TRBV5-1 and TRBJ2-7, with D maybe TRBD2 (5 bases). Germline CDR1 reads SGHRS; CDR2 reads YFSETQ. V was cut by 4 bases and J by 3 bases, with 14 bases left in between. This CDR3 region has 14 residues. The chain's CDR3 is CASSLEGAHYEQYF. The DNA for the CDR3 is TGCGCCAGCAGCCTCGAGGGAGCTCACTACGAGCAGTACTTC. The whole variable domain, filled in from reference TRBV5-1 and TRBJ2-7, reads KAGVTQTPRYLIKTRGQQVTLSCSPISGHRSVSWYQQTPGQGLQFLFEYFSETQRNKGNFPGRFSGRQFSNSRSEMNVSTLELGDSALYLCASSLEGAHYEQYFGPGTRLTVT.

This chain connects TRBV7-3 to TRBJ2-5, with 9 bases matching TRBD1. Germline CDR1 is SGHTA and CDR2 is FQGTGA. The CDR3 contains 15 residues. V was clipped by 4 bases and J by 5 bases; unmatched bases: 8. CDR3 residues: CASSSQGAQWETQYF. CDR3 DNA sequence: TGTGCCAGCAGCTCACAGGGGGCGCAGTGGGAGACCCAGTACTTC.

The chain has TRBV29-1 and TRBJ2-1; D possibly corresponds to TRBD2 (6 bases). V was pared by 2 bases and J by 6 bases, with 20 bases between. Germline V CDR1 and CDR2: SQVTM, ANQGSEA. The CDR3 contains 16 residues. The CDR3 is CSVEFGLRRDPNEQFF. The CDR3 region has the DNA TGCAGCGTTGAATTTGGGTTAAGGAGGGATCCCAATGAGCAGTTCTTC.

This chain links TRBV12-3 or TRBV12-4 with TRBJ1-5; tentative D call: TRBD1 (5 bases). The V gene lost 5 bases and the J gene lost 0 bases, with 11 bases spanning the gap. The CDR3 totals 15 residues. The CDR3, as DNA: TGTGCCAGCAGTCCGAGACAGCATAGCAATCAGCCCCAGCATTTT. Its translation: CASSPRQHSNQPQHF.

This clonotype was observed a handful of times. The chain links TRBV15 to TRBJ2-7; 10 bases are a match to TRBD2. The CDR3 is 13 amino acids. CDR1 is LNHNV and CDR2 is YYDKDF in the germline V gene (reference sequence). The V gene end was trimmed by 7 bases and the J gene end by 4 bases; junction bases not matched to a gene: 4. The CDR3 loop reads CATTIAGGYEQYF. Here the CDR3 DNA reads TGTGCCACCACCATAGCGGGGGGATACGAGCAGTACTTC.

This clonotype has just a few counts. The genes are TRBV28 and TRBJ2-7; D is possibly TRBD1 (6 bases). CDR1 MDHEN and CDR2 SYDVKM come from the germline V gene. V lost 4 bases and J 2 bases, leaving 9 bases between the germline ends. CDR3 length equals 13 residues. The CDR3 here is CASSSGTPYEQYF. The CDR3 coding sequence is TGTGCCAGCAGTTCCGGGACACCCTACGAGCAGTACTTC.

The V and J genes are TRBV7-9 and TRBJ1-6; no clear D gene. V was clipped by 11 bases and J by 2 bases, with 10 bases between them. In germline, CDR1 is SEHNR, CDR2 FQNEAQ (reference sequence). The CDR3 is made up of 13 amino acids. The CDR3 region is CAGSGAYNSPLHF. CDR3 bases: TGTGCCGGTTCAGGTGCCTATAATTCACCCCTCCACTTT.

This clonotype was observed many times. The rearrangement uses TRBV4-1 and TRBJ1-2; D is unresolved. Germline V gene lookup returns CDR1 MGHRA and CDR2 YSYEKL. The V gene lost 1 base and the J gene lost 2 bases, with 8 bases spanning the gap. This CDR3 is 14 amino acids long. The CDR3 DNA follows: TGCGCCAGCAGCCAAGGAGGAGGGAACTATGGCTACACCTTC. This encodes CASSQGGGNYGYTF.

This clonotype was seen at least ten times. The chain couples TRBV6-6 to TRBJ2-5; D is ambiguous. V dropped 6 bases and J dropped 1 base, with 12 bases sitting between them. The CDR3 loop spans 14 amino acids. Germline V gene lookup returns CDR1 MNHNY and CDR2 SVGAGI (reference sequence). The CDR3 DNA is TGTGCCAGCAGAGGATCCCCCCCCCAAGAGACCCAGTACTTC. It codes for CASRGSPPQETQYF.

The sample holds many counts of this clonotype. V gene TRBV10-2 combines with J gene TRBJ1-5; 7 bases are a match to TRBD1. The germline CDR1 and CDR2 sequences are WSHSY and SAAADI. Trimming removed 0 bases from V and 4 bases from J; junction bases left unmatched: 6. The CDR3 has 16 amino acids. The DNA of the CDR3 is TGCGCCAGCAGTGAGTCGGTAGGGACAGAAAATCAGCCCCAGCATTTT. This sequence encodes CASSESVGTENQPQHF.

This clonotype was observed many times. The V call is TRBV12-3 or TRBV12-4, the J call TRBJ1-2; D uncertain. The CDR3 is 12 amino acids. The V end lost 0 bases, the J end lost 8 bases, and 7 bases lay between the germline ends. CDR3 in amino acids: CASSLAYSGYTF. The DNA for the CDR3 is TGTGCCAGCAGTTTAGCGTATAGCGGCTACACCTTC.

The rearrangement joins TRBV28 to TRBJ1-1; perhaps TRBD1 as D (5 bases). This CDR3 comprises 12 residues. Trimming left V 7 bases short and J 7 bases short, with 13 bases between. CDR1 is MDHEN and CDR2 is SYDVKM in the germline V gene. Here the CDR3 DNA reads TGTGCCAGCATGGCAGGGTGGGGTGAAGCTTTCTTT. Protein sequence: CASMAGWGEAFF.

The chain combines TRBV12-3 or TRBV12-4 with TRBJ2-5; D perhaps matches TRBD1 (6 bases). Trimming cost V 5 bases and J 1 base, with 11 bases left between them. This CDR3 is 14 amino acids long. As DNA, the CDR3 is TGTGCCAGCAGTGTGGACAGTGGCCAAGAGACCCAGTACTTC. Its translation: CASSVDSGQETQYF.